This record concerns one T cell receptor beta chain sequence. It lacks a known antigen. No base quality values were provided; no much bigger clone lies one nucleotide off. Library generation was performed with the immunoSEQ multiplex PCR assay. The table comes from immuneACCESS by way of TCRdb, which keeps in-frame sequences with V and J called. Part of the clones is missing from these tables; in studies checked, under half for an unresolved V gene and the rest for unknown reasons. The sample table contains some 10,000 clones; only one count was recorded for about 75% of them. The ten most abundant clones make up roughly 30% of the sample. To identify tumor-specific TCR clonotypes, tumor tissue taken at baseline, before any treatment, was sequenced. To monitor patients with peripheral T-cell lymphoma who were getting frontline treatment on a trial, the study applied next-generation sequencing to T-cell receptor sequences.

The sample originates from a study of circulating tumor DNA in untreated peripheral T-cell lymphoma listed by TCRdb under 2021. General conclusions and limits of the study: Tumor-specific clonotypes were identified in about three quarters of patients, with identification achieved from more than 85% of baseline tissues and approximately 67% of baseline serum samples.

Specimen: tumor tissue. The TCR was taken from a human donor with peripheral T-cell lymphoma.

In nucleotide form, the sequence is TGTGCCAGCAGCAAACAGGGGGCGATATGGTTTTTT. This yields the protein CASSKQGAIWFF. Recombination connected TRBV6-7 to TRBJ2-2; TRBD1 matches 9 bases in the middle. TRBV6-7 is an open reading frame whose function is uncertain. The CDR3 has 12 amino acids, counting the end cysteine and phenylalanine. Just CDR3 DNA is preserved here, 36 bases in frame from base 1. V trim: 6 bases; J trim: 16 bases; unmatched bases: 9.